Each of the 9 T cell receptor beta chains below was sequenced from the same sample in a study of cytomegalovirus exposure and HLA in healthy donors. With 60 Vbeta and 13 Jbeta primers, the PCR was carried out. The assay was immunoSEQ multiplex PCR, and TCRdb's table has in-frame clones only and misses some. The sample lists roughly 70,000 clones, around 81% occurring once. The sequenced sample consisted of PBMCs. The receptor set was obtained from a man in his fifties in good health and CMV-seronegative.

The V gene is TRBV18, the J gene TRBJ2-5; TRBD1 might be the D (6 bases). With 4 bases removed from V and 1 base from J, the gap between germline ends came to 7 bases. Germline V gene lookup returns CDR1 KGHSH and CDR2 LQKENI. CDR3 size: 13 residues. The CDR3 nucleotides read TGTGCCAGCTCACGGGACATCCAAGAGACCCAGTACTTC. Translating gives CASSRDIQETQYF.

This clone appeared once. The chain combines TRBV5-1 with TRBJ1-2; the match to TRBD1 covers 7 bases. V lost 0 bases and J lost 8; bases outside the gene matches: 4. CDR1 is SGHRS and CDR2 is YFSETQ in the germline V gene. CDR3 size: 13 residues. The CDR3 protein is CASSLDTGVGYTF. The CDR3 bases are TGCGCCAGCAGCTTGGATACAGGGGTAGGCTACACCTTC.

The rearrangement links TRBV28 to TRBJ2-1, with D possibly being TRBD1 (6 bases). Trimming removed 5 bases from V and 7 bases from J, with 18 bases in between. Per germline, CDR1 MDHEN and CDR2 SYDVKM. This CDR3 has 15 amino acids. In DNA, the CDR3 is TGTGCCAGCAGTACTAGAGGGACATTGGGGAATGAGCAGTTCTTC. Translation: CASSTRGTLGNEQFF.

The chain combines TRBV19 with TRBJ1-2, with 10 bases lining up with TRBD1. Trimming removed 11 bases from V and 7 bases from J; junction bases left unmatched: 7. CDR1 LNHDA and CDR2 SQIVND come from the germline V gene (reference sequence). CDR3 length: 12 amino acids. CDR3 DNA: TGTGCCTTATACGGGACAGGGGTTGGCTACACCTTC. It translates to CALYGTGVGYTF.

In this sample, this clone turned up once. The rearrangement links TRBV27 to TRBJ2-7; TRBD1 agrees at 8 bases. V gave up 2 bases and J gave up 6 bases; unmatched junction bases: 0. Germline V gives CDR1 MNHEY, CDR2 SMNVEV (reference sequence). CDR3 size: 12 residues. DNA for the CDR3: TGTGCCAGCAGTTTAGGACAGGGCGAGCAGTACTTC. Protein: CASSLGQGEQYF.

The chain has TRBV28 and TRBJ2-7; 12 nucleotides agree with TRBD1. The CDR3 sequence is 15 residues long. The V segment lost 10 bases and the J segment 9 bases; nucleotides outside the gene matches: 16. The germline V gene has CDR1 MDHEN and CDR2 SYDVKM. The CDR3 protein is CATTNSGTGGAWQYF. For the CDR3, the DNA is TGTGCCACCACAAACTCCGGGACAGGGGGCGCATGGCAGTACTTC.

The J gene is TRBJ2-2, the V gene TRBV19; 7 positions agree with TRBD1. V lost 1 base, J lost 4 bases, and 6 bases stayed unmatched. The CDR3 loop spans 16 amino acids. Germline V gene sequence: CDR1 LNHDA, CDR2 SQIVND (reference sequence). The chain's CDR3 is CASSIGTGKTTGELFF. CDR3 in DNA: TGTGCCAGTAGTATAGGGACAGGTAAAACCACCGGGGAGCTGTTTTTT.

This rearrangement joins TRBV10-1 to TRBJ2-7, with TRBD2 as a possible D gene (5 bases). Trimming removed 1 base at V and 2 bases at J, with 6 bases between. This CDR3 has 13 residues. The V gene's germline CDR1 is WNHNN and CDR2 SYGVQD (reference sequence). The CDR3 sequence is CASSEYGAYEQYF. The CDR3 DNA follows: TGCGCCAGCAGTGAGTACGGGGCCTACGAGCAGTACTTC.

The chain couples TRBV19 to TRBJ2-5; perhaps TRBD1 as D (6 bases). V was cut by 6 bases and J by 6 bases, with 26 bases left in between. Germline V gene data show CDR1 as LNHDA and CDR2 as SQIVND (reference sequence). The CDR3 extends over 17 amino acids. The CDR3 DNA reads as TGTGCCAGTAGCACCGGGACATTGAAAGGAAGGGAGAAGACCCAGTACTTC. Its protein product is CASSTGTLKGREKTQYF.